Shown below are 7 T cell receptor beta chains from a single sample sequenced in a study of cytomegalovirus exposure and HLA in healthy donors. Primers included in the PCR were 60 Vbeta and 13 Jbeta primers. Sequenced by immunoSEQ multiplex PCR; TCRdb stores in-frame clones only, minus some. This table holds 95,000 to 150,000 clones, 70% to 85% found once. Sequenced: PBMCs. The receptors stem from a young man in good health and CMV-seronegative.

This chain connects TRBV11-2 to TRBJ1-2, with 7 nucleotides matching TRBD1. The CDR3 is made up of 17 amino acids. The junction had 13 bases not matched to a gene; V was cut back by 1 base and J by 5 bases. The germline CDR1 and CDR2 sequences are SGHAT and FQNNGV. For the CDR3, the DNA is TGTGCCAGCAGCTTAGTAATAGGGCAGGGGGTACAATATGGCTACACCTTC. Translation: CASSLVIGQGVQYGYTF.

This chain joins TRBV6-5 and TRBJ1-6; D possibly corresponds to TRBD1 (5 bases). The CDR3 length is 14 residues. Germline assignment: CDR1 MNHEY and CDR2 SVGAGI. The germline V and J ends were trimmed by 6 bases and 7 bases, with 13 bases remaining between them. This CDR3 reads CASRNQGANSPLHF. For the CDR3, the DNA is TGTGCCAGCAGGAATCAGGGTGCCAATTCACCCCTCCACTTT.

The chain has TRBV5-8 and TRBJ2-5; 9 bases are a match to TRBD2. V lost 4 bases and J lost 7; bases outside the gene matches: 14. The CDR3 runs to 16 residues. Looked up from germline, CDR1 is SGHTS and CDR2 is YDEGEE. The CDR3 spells CASSRISGTSRGTQYF. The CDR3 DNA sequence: TGTGCCAGCAGCCGCATTTCCGGGACTAGCAGGGGGACCCAGTACTTC.

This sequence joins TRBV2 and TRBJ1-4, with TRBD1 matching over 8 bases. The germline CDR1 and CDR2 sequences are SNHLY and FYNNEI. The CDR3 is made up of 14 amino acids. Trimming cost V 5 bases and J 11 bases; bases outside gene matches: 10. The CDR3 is CASSLGQGAWKLFF. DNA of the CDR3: TGTGCCAGCAGTCTCGGACAGGGTGCTTGGAAACTGTTTTTT. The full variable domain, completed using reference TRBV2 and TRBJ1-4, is EPEVTQTPSHQVTQMGQEVILRCVPISNHLYFYWYRQILGQKVEFLVSFYNNEISEKSEIFDDQFSVERPDGSNFTLKIRSTKLEDSAMYFCASSLGQGAWKLFFGSGTQLSVL.

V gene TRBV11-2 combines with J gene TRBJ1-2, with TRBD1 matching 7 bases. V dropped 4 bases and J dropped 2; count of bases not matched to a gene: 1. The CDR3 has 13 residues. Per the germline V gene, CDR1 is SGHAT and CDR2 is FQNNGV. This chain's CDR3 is CASSSTGNYGYTF. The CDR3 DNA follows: TGTGCCAGCAGCTCGACAGGGAACTATGGCTACACCTTC.

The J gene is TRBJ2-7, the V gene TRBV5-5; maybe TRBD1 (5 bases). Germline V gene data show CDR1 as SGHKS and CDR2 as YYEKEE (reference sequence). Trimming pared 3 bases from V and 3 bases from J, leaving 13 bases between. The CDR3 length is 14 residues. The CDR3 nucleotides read TGTGCCAGCAGCTCCCCGAGTAGGGGCTACGAGCAGTACTTC. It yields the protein CASSSPSRGYEQYF.

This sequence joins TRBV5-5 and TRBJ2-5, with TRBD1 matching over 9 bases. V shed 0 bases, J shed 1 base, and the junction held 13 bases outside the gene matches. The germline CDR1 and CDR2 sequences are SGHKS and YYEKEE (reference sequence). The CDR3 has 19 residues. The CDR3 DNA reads TGTGCCAGCAGCTTGGCGGTACTTACCGGGACAGGGTCCCAAGAGACCCAGTACTTC. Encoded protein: CASSLAVLTGTGSQETQYF.